This T cell receptor (beta chain) was observed in a study of identical twins. TCRdb used MiXCR to reprocess the 5' RACE reads, holding one entry per CDR3 protein. Among about 1.7 million distinct CDR3 sequences listed, roughly 35% were seen once. The source is a newborn girl in good health. The sequenced sample consisted of cord blood.

For the CDR3, the DNA is TGTGCCAGCATTATCAGGGGCAGTGGGGCCAACGTCCTGACTTTC. Protein product: CASIIRGSGANVLTF. V is TRBV6-1 and J is TRBJ2-6; TRBD1 might be the D (6 bases). The CDR3 covers 15 residues. Per the germline V gene, CDR1 is MNHNS and CDR2 is SASEGT. The V end lost 7 bases, the J end lost 3 bases, and 13 bases lay between the germline ends.